These T cell receptor beta chains were read from a single sample in a study of T cell responses to AZD1222 COVID-19 vaccine. Libraries were prepared by immunoSEQ multiplex PCR; TCRdb keeps only in-frame clonotypes and omits some of them. Of fewer than 200,000 clones in the sample, about 89% were seen once. The sample in question was peripheral blood, obtained on day 0 of AZD1222 vaccination. These receptors were obtained from an adult in good health. The CDR3 runs from the conserved cysteine through the conserved F or W.

j_call cdr3_length v_call cdr3_aa
TRBJ1-6 14 TRBV30 CAWSVTVENSPLHF
TRBJ1-5 15 TRBV6-2/TRBV6-3 CASSQVLLGNQPQHF
TRBJ1-4 14 TRBV6-5 CASSRDRANEKLFF
TRBJ1-5 14 TRBV24-1 CATSDGEFNQPQHF
TRBJ1-3 12 TRBV6-5 CASSSFTNTIYF
TRBJ1-5 14 TRBV28 CASSPQGMDQPQHF
TRBJ1-1 15 TRBV5-4 CATKKLGQPNTEAFF
TRBJ1-3 14 TRBV7-9 CASIEQGTGNTIYF
TRBJ1-3 14 TRBV7-8 CASSPPSSGNTIYF
TRBJ1-4 11 TRBV28 CAIRAGVKLFF
TRBJ2-2 12 TRBV19 CASSPRSGELFF
TRBJ1-6 15 TRBV7-2 CASSPLAGERIPLHF
TRBJ2-3 17 TRBV15 CATSRRTGGLGTDTQYF
TRBJ2-6 15 TRBV6-5 CASSYSSDGANVLTF
TRBJ1-5 12 TRBV24-1 CATSLSLPPQHF
TRBJ1-3 13 TRBV9 CASSVRDRNTIYF
TRBJ2-5 14 TRBV19 CASSSRGGQETQYF